The 10 T cell receptor beta chains given below trace back to one sample, sequenced in a study of control samples from healthy donors and cancer patients. Data came from immunoSEQ multiplex PCR; TCRdb stores just in-frame clones and leaves some out. The sample holds about 110,000 clones, roughly 91% seen once. Sequencing was performed on blood. Every receptor here comes from a woman in her forties or fifties in good health.

The chain is built from TRBV4-1 and TRBJ1-2; 8 bases fit TRBD1. With 4 bases clipped from V and 5 bases from J, the junction kept 18 bases outside the gene matches. The V gene's germline CDR1 is MGHRA and CDR2 YSYEKL. CDR3 length: 18 residues. The CDR3 sequence: CASSPPAGGEEYPYGYTF. The CDR3 DNA reads TGCGCCAGCAGCCCACCCGCAGGGGGCGAGGAATACCCTTATGGCTACACCTTC.

CDR3 loop: CSADNYGYTF. The DNA of the CDR3 is TGCAGTGCGGACAACTATGGCTACACCTTC. The chain employs TRBV20-1 and TRBJ1-2; no clear D gene. CDR1 is DFQATT, CDR2 SNEGSKA, per germline (reference sequence). The CDR3 is 10 residues long. Trimming stripped 6 bases from V and 2 bases from J, with 4 bases between.

The gene calls are TRBV19 and TRBJ1-5, with a tentative D call TRBD1 (5 bases). V lost 7 bases and J lost 2, with 15 bases in between. The CDR3 totals 15 residues. CDR1 is LNHDA and CDR2 is SQIVND in the germline V gene (reference sequence). The DNA of the CDR3 is TGTGCCAGTAACAACCGGGACGGACGCAATCAGCCCCAGCATTTT. It is translated as CASNNRDGRNQPQHF.

V and J are TRBV2 and TRBJ1-4, with D possibly matching TRBD1 (5 bases). The germline gives CDR1 SNHLY, CDR2 FYNNEI. The CDR3 spans 13 residues. Deletions cut 7 bases from V and 8 bases from J, with 14 bases between. The CDR3 loop reads CASTDSFPEKLFF. The CDR3 coding sequence is TGTGCCAGCACAGACAGTTTTCCGGAAAAACTGTTTTTT.

The chain is built from TRBV2 and TRBJ2-1; D is possibly TRBD2 (6 bases). The CDR3 runs 16 residues. V was shortened by 4 bases and J by 0 bases, with 13 bases between the two germline ends. CDR1 is SNHLY and CDR2 is FYNNEI in the germline V gene. CDR3 loop: CASSVPREASYNEQFF. CDR3 DNA sequence: TGTGCCAGCAGTGTTCCGAGGGAGGCCTCCTACAATGAGCAGTTCTTC.

The rearrangement links TRBV5-1 to TRBJ1-1; 8 positions match TRBD1. Per the germline V gene, CDR1 is SGHRS and CDR2 is YFSETQ. Trimming cost V 3 bases and J 4 bases; bases outside gene matches: 5. The CDR3 loop spans 14 amino acids. This CDR3 is CASSWWTGSTEAFF. CDR3 coding DNA: TGCGCCAGCAGCTGGTGGACAGGGAGCACTGAAGCTTTCTTT.

CDR3 loop: CASSPTAGTGQSGLGFF. The CDR3 region has the DNA TGCGCCAGCAGCCCAACTGCCGGGACAGGGCAATCGGGTTTAGGGTTTTTT. The V call is TRBV4-3, the J call TRBJ1-4, with 9 nucleotides matching TRBD1. Germline CDR1 LGHNA, CDR2 YSLEER. Germline trimming cut 4 bases from V and 16 bases from J; bases unmatched to any gene: 22. CDR3 length equals 17 residues.

The chain joins TRBV30 to TRBJ2-7, with D unclear. V was trimmed by 0 bases and J by 4 bases, leaving 10 bases between them. The CDR3 consists of 13 residues. From germline, CDR1 is GTSNPN and CDR2 SVGIG (reference sequence). The CDR3 reads CAWSVYYGYEQYF. The CDR3 DNA reads TGTGCCTGGAGTGTTTATTACGGGTACGAGCAGTACTTC. Complete variable domain (other parts from reference TRBV30 and TRBJ2-7): SQTIHQWPATLVQPVGSPLSLECTVEGTSNPNLYWYRQAAGRGLQLLFYSVGIGQISSEVPQNLSASRPQDRQFILSSKKLLLSDSGFYLCAWSVYYGYEQYFGPGTRLTVT.

This clone occurred a few times. The chain has TRBV5-4 and TRBJ2-1; either TRBD1 or TRBD2 may fit D (5 bases each). Per germline, CDR1 SGHNT and CDR2 YYREEE (reference sequence). V shed 5 bases and J shed 2 bases, with 14 bases lying between them. The CDR3 has 15 residues. The CDR3 loop is CASRLPGPAYNEQFF. The CDR3 DNA reads as TGTGCCAGCAGACTCCCGGGACCCGCCTACAATGAGCAGTTCTTC.

The gene calls are TRBV24-1 and TRBJ2-3; 8 bases agree with TRBD1. V dropped 7 bases and J dropped 1; count of bases not matched to a gene: 6. Germline CDR1 and CDR2: KGHDR and SFDVKD. There are 15 residues in the CDR3. CDR3 in DNA: TGTGCCACCAGGGCGGACAGGGTCGGCACAGATACGCAGTATTTT. Amino acid sequence: CATRADRVGTDTQYF.